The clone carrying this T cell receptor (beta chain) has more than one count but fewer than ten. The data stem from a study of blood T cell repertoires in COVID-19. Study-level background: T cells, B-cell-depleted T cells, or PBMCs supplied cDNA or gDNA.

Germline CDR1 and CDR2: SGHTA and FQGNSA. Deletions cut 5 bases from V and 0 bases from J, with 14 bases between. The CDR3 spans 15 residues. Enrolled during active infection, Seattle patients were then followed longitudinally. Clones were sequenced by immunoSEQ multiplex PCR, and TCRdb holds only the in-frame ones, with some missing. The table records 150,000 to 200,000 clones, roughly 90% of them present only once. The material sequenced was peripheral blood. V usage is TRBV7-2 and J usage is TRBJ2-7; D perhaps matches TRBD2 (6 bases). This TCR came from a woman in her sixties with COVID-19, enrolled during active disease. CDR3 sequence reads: CASSLSVADSYEQYF. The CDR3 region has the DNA TGTGCCAGCAGCCTGTCGGTAGCGGACTCCTACGAGCAGTACTTC.